This T cell receptor (beta chain) was sequenced in a study of T-cell reconstitution after alpha-beta-depleted transplantation in children. A word on this clonotype: Its antigen is as yet unknown. This sequence is one base from a far larger clone and is likely a read error.

This CDR3 is 12 amino acids long. The germline V gene encodes CDR1 SGHRS and CDR2 YFSETQ. Study-level findings and limits: Where some patients showed high TCRbeta diversity at day 60, it came from recipient T cells and thymic progenitors that had survived.

Researchers prepared the TCRbeta library using unique molecular identifiers, the study reports. TCRdb reprocessed the PCR reads with MiXCR, giving one entry per CDR3 protein. The table records about 540,000 distinct CDR3 sequences, 27% of them present only once. The TCR originated in a boy under two years old with Wiskott-Aldrich syndrome, due to receive a stem cell transplant. V and J are TRBV5-1 and TRBJ2-3; D is ambiguous. This sample comprised PBMCs, obtained before TCRalphabeta/CD19-depleted stem cell transplant. The CDR3 region has the DNA TGCGCCAGCATCTTGGGCACAGATACGCAGTATTTT. Protein sequence: CASILGTDTQYF.